The rows below give T cell receptor beta chains drawn from one sample of a study of a mutant IDH1 vaccine in newly diagnosed glioma. Sequencing was performed with immunoSEQ multiplex PCR; in TCRdb, only in-frame clones are kept and a portion is missing. The sample holds approximately 57,000 clones, 81% seen once. Their recognized antigens are unknown. Sample: PBMCs, taken from a glioma patient whose treatment included an IDH1 peptide vaccine. Receptors originate from a woman between 40 and 55 years old with glioma. Some clones in this sample may be carry-over from other donors' samples. The CDR3 runs from the conserved cysteine through the conserved F or W. The D gene is left open where the match is weak. Some rows mark clone size as missing; the rest say once, few, many or name a class of expanded clone.

CDR3 length: 14
D gene: -
clone size: -
V gene: TRBV11-2
J gene: TRBJ2-7
CDR3 protein: CASSLGGATYEQYF
CDR3 DNA: TGTGCCAGCAGCTTAGGGGGGGCAACCTACGAGCAGTACTTC

CDR3 length: 14
D gene: TRBD1
clone size: -
V gene: TRBV6-1
J gene: TRBJ1-1
CDR3 protein: CASRQGQGTTEAFF
CDR3 DNA: TGTGCCAGCAGGCAGGGACAGGGAACCACTGAAGCTTTCTTT

CDR3 length: 17
D gene: TRBD1
clone size: few
V gene: TRBV19
J gene: TRBJ1-6
CDR3 protein: CASHSGQGTILNSPLHF
CDR3 DNA: TGTGCCAGCCATAGCGGACAGGGGACGATATTGAATTCACCCCTCCACTTT

CDR3 length: 11
D gene: -
clone size: -
V gene: TRBV13
J gene: TRBJ1-1
CDR3 protein: CASSLNTEAFF
CDR3 DNA: TGTGCCAGCAGCTTAAACACTGAAGCTTTCTTT

CDR3 length: 16
D gene: -
clone size: -
V gene: TRBV10-1
J gene: TRBJ1-2
CDR3 protein: CASPGEGTGQGYGYTF
CDR3 DNA: TGCGCCAGCCCCGGGGAGGGAACAGGGCAAGGCTATGGCTACACCTTC

CDR3 length: 13
D gene: TRBD1
clone size: -
V gene: TRBV19
J gene: TRBJ1-5
CDR3 protein: CASSSNQGGPQHF
CDR3 DNA: TGTGCCAGTAGTTCCAACCAGGGGGGGCCCCAGCATTTT

CDR3 length: 12
D gene: -
clone size: few
V gene: TRBV29-1
J gene: TRBJ1-5
CDR3 protein: CSVREGNQPQHF
CDR3 DNA: TGCAGCGTGAGGGAGGGCAATCAGCCCCAGCATTTT

CDR3 length: 16
D gene: TRBD1
clone size: -
V gene: TRBV27
J gene: TRBJ1-1
CDR3 protein: CASGTGGFRMNTEAFF
CDR3 DNA: TGTGCCAGCGGGACAGGGGGCTTTAGAATGAACACTGAAGCTTTCTTT

CDR3 length: 14
D gene: TRBD1
clone size: few
V gene: TRBV19
J gene: TRBJ1-1
CDR3 protein: CASSGTGVNTEAFF
CDR3 DNA: TGTGCCAGTAGTGGGACAGGGGTTAACACTGAAGCTTTCTTT

CDR3 length: 14
D gene: TRBD1
clone size: -
V gene: TRBV5-5
J gene: TRBJ2-5
CDR3 protein: CASSAGTVQETQYF
CDR3 DNA: TGTGCCAGCAGCGCTGGGACAGTTCAAGAGACCCAGTACTTC

CDR3 length: 13
D gene: -
clone size: -
V gene: TRBV29-1
J gene: TRBJ1-1
CDR3 protein: CSVATIVGTEAFF
CDR3 DNA: TGCAGCGTCGCCACGATTGTGGGCACTGAAGCTTTCTTT

CDR3 length: 15
D gene: -
clone size: -
V gene: TRBV5-1
J gene: TRBJ1-2
CDR3 protein: CASRPNGDRHYGYTF
CDR3 DNA: TGCGCCAGCAGACCAAATGGGGACCGACACTATGGCTACACCTTC

CDR3 length: 15
D gene: TRBD1
clone size: -
V gene: TRBV7-2
J gene: TRBJ2-7
CDR3 protein: CASSSWTGVTYEQYF
CDR3 DNA: TGTGCCAGCAGCTCCTGGACAGGGGTAACCTACGAGCAGTACTTC

CDR3 length: 12
D gene: TRBD1
clone size: -
V gene: TRBV18
J gene: TRBJ1-6
CDR3 protein: CASSPDRDDLHF
CDR3 DNA: TGTGCCAGCTCACCGGACAGGGACGACCTCCACTTT

CDR3 length: 16
D gene: TRBD2
clone size: -
V gene: TRBV5-4
J gene: TRBJ2-3
CDR3 protein: CASSLGAGGSTDTQYF
CDR3 DNA: TGTGCCAGCAGCTTGGGAGCGGGGGGGAGCACAGATACGCAGTATTTT

CDR3 length: 13
D gene: -
clone size: -
V gene: TRBV6-6
J gene: TRBJ1-1
CDR3 protein: CASSLTGNTEAFF
CDR3 DNA: TGTGCCAGCAGTTTGACAGGGAACACTGAAGCTTTCTTT

CDR3 length: 15
D gene: -
clone size: -
V gene: TRBV7-2
J gene: TRBJ1-6
CDR3 protein: CASSYSTLGGSPLHF
CDR3 DNA: TGTGCCAGCAGCTACTCGACCCTAGGAGGGTCACCCCTCCACTTT

CDR3 length: 14
D gene: -
clone size: -
V gene: TRBV9
J gene: TRBJ2-7
CDR3 protein: CASSAGPHSYEQYF
CDR3 DNA: TGTGCCAGCAGCGCAGGGCCCCACTCCTACGAGCAGTACTTC

CDR3 length: 13
D gene: -
clone size: -
V gene: TRBV16
J gene: TRBJ2-7
CDR3 protein: CASSQWISYEQYF
CDR3 DNA: TGTGCCAGCAGCCAATGGATATCCTACGAGCAGTACTTC

CDR3 length: 15
D gene: -
clone size: -
V gene: TRBV6-5
J gene: TRBJ2-7
CDR3 protein: CASKVEQGPTYEQYF
CDR3 DNA: TGTGCCAGCAAAGTGGAACAGGGACCCACCTACGAGCAGTACTTC

CDR3 length: 14
D gene: -
clone size: -
V gene: TRBV10-2
J gene: TRBJ2-5
CDR3 protein: CARGAQDQGETQYF
CDR3 DNA: TGCGCCAGAGGGGCGCAGGATCAAGGAGAGACCCAGTACTTC

CDR3 length: 14
D gene: -
clone size: -
V gene: TRBV15
J gene: TRBJ1-2
CDR3 protein: CATSREDGVRGYTF
CDR3 DNA: TGTGCCACCAGCAGAGAAGACGGGGTTCGTGGCTACACCTTC